This paragraph reports one T cell receptor (beta chain). As yet, its antigen is unknown. Germline loops: CDR1 WSHSY, CDR2 SAAADI. The CDR3 sequence is 10 residues long. Trimming pared 6 bases from V and 6 bases from J, leaving 5 bases between. TCRdb's table, derived via immunoSEQ multiplex PCR, lists solely in-frame clones and lacks some. The sample has some 700,000 clones, around 90% seen once. This sample was taken from a study of shared clonotypes between healthy human individuals. Notes on the study in general: A handful of donors held 5% to 5.5% of naive CD4 clonotypes in common.

J is TRBJ1-2 and V is TRBV10-2; the D gene is possibly TRBD1 (5 bases). The sequenced sample was memory CD8+ T cells from PBMCs. Sample subset: CD45RO+ cells pooled with CCR7-negative TemRA cells. This clonotype originated in a man between 18 and 29 years old in good health. Some clones in this sample may be carry-over from other donors' samples. The CDR3 DNA follows: TGCGCCAGCAGGGGGGATGGCTACACCTTC. This sequence encodes CASRGDGYTF.